The 2 T cell receptor beta chains reported below all come from one sample, sequenced in a study of blood T cell repertoires in COVID-19. TCRdb's table, derived via immunoSEQ multiplex PCR, lists solely in-frame clones and lacks some. This sample has roughly 100,000 clones, with around 83% found just once. What was sequenced was peripheral blood. The receptors were gathered from a woman of 80 years or more with active or convalescent COVID-19.

By share of the sample, this clone is medium-sized (0.01 to 0.1%). The chain employs TRBV28 and TRBJ2-7, with D possibly TRBD2 on 6 matching bases. V lost 6 bases, J lost 7 bases, and 19 bases lay in between. Germline CDR1 MDHEN, CDR2 SYDVKM. The CDR3 has 14 residues. The CDR3 sequence: CASSPNGGAREQYF. In DNA, the CDR3 is TGTGCCAGCAGCCCAAACGGCGGGGCGAGGGAGCAGTACTTC.

The chain couples TRBV5-6 to TRBJ1-6, with 10 bases lining up with TRBD1. The CDR3 is 17 amino acids. Trimming removed 4 bases from V and 8 bases from J; junction bases left unmatched: 12. Germline V gives CDR1 SGHDT, CDR2 YYEEEE. CDR3 nucleotides: TGTGCCAGCAGCCCTACGACAGGGGGCAATCGGGATTCACCCCTCCACTTT. Encoded protein: CASSPTTGGNRDSPLHF.